Listed here are 5 T cell receptor beta chains from one sample, sequenced in a study of T-cell memory formation after mild COVID-19. From the 5' RACE reads, TCRdb called clonotypes with MiXCR, one entry per CDR3 protein. The repertoire holds 250,000 to 300,000 distinct CDR3 sequences, with 15% to 20% as singletons. The sample was PBMCs or a T cell subset sorted from them (not recorded which). The receptors were gathered from a man aged 18 to 35 who had mild COVID-19 (a few samples of this study predate the infection). Cell type and time point are not known.

In this sample, this clonotype turned up a few times. J is TRBJ1-1 and V is TRBV9; D call uncertain. Germline CDR1 is SGDLS and CDR2 is YYNGEE. This CDR3 contains 13 residues. Trimming pared 3 bases from V and 7 bases from J, leaving 13 bases between. The CDR3 here is CASSGTPGREAFF. CDR3 bases: TGTGCCAGCAGCGGGACCCCCGGGCGTGAAGCTTTCTTT.

The V call is TRBV5-1, the J call TRBJ2-3, with 11 bases identical to TRBD2. The CDR3 contains 19 residues. CDR1 and CDR2 from the germline V gene are SGHRS and YFSETQ. V was pared by 1 base and J by 2 bases, with 12 bases of the junction left unmatched. The CDR3: CASSLPTSGGLLYTDTQYF. Written as DNA, the CDR3 is TGCGCCAGCAGCTTGCCAACTAGCGGGGGCCTCCTGTACACAGATACGCAGTATTTT.

This clonotype was picked up a small number of times. The V gene is TRBV5-1, the J gene TRBJ2-1; TRBD2 aligns across 9 bases. CDR3 size: 13 residues. After removal of 0 bases from V and 16 bases from J, the junction contained 8 bases not matched to a gene. Germline-derived CDR1 and CDR2 are SGHRS and YFSETQ. CDR3 in amino acids: CASSLDEAGGRFF. For the CDR3, the DNA is TGCGCCAGCAGCTTGGATGAGGCGGGGGGGCGATTCTTC.

Only a few counts were recorded for this clonotype. This chain connects TRBV4-1 to TRBJ1-2, with D perhaps matching TRBD1 (5 bases). Deletions cut 8 bases from V and 8 bases from J, with 18 bases between. CDR3 length: 13 residues. The germline V gene encodes CDR1 MGHRA and CDR2 YSYEKL. The CDR3 spells CASSGPGRGGYTF. The CDR3 DNA reads as TGCGCCAGCTCGGGACCAGGGAGAGGCGGCTACACCTTC.

This clonotype turned up a few times. This chain links TRBV6-2 or TRBV6-3 with TRBJ1-5; TRBD1 is a possible D gene (6 bases). CDR1 is MNHEY, CDR2 SVGEGT, per germline. V lost 6 bases and J 4 bases, leaving 16 bases between the germline ends. The CDR3 sequence is 15 residues long. The CDR3 spells CASRPYPTGNQPQHF. Written as DNA, the CDR3 is TGTGCCAGCAGGCCCTACCCGACAGGAAATCAGCCCCAGCATTTT.